The 20 T cell receptor beta chains in this list originate from one sample, sequenced in a study of cytomegalovirus exposure and HLA in healthy donors. Amplification used 60 Vbeta primers and 13 Jbeta primers. The repertoire was sequenced with immunoSEQ multiplex PCR; TCRdb's copy has only in-frame clones and lacks some. The sample has more than 200,000 clones, roughly four fifths seen once. Sequenced sample: PBMCs. Receptors were obtained from a girl under 18 in good health and CMV-seronegative.

The chain joins TRBV5-4 to TRBJ2-7, with TRBD1 matching over 9 bases. The length of the CDR3 is 17 residues. The V and J ends lost 5 bases and 6 bases, in that order; junction bases with no gene match: 18. Germline lookup yields CDR1 SGHNT and CDR2 YYREEE (reference sequence). As DNA, the CDR3 is TGTGCCAGCAGTTCCCCCAACGTGGGACAGGGTGTGCGCGAGCAGTACTTC. This codes for CASSSPNVGQGVREQYF.

V is TRBV4-2 and J is TRBJ2-7; 9 bases map to TRBD1. CDR3 size: 17 residues. Trimming at V came to 1 base and at J to 1 base, leaving 8 bases not matched to a gene. Germline V gives CDR1 LGHNA, CDR2 YNFKEQ. Written as DNA, the CDR3 is TGTGCCAGCAGCCAAGTAGCAGGGACAGGGTTTTCCTACGAGCAGTACTTC. Translated, it gives CASSQVAGTGFSYEQYF.

The rearrangement uses TRBV5-1 and TRBJ2-1; TRBD2 matches 8 bases. Per the germline V gene, CDR1 is SGHRS and CDR2 is YFSETQ. The CDR3 contains 14 residues. J was trimmed by 3 bases and V by 7 bases; bases with no gene match: 6. CDR3 sequence: CASGRGEFYNEQFF. The CDR3 DNA follows: TGCGCCAGCGGGCGGGGGGAGTTCTACAATGAGCAGTTCTTC.

The chain joins TRBV7-2 to TRBJ1-4; 8 bases are a match to TRBD1. The CDR3 covers 16 residues. CDR1 and CDR2 (germline): SGHTA, FQGNSA. V lost 2 bases, J lost 2 bases, and 4 bases stayed unmatched. The CDR3 bases are TGTGCCAGCAGCTTAAATCAGGGGGCGACTAATGAAAAACTGTTTTTT. This encodes CASSLNQGATNEKLFF.

The genes are TRBV6-6 and TRBJ1-3, with unresolved D. CDR1 is MNHNY and CDR2 is SVGAGI in the germline V gene (reference sequence). The CDR3 runs to 13 residues. Written as DNA, the CDR3 is TGTGCAGTTGGGAGGCCCTCTGGAAACACCATATATTTT. It yields the protein CAVGRPSGNTIYF.

The chain has TRBV4-1 and TRBJ1-2; tentative D call: TRBD1 (5 bases). CDR3 length: 14 amino acids. Germline V gene lookup returns CDR1 MGHRA and CDR2 YSYEKL. The V gene lost 0 bases and the J gene lost 4 bases, with 9 bases spanning the gap. Here the CDR3 DNA reads TGCGCCAGCAGCCAAGACCGGGGGAGCTATGGCTACACCTTC. Translated, it gives CASSQDRGSYGYTF.

This clone has only a few counts. The gene calls are TRBV6-1 and TRBJ2-3; maybe TRBD2 (5 bases). V gave up 4 bases and J gave up 2 bases, with 10 bases separating them. Germline-derived CDR1 and CDR2 are MNHNS and SASEGT. This CDR3 is built from 14 residues. CDR3 sequence (DNA): TGTGCCAGCAGTGTGAGGGATTCCACAGATACGCAGTATTTT. This translates into CASSVRDSTDTQYF.

The rearrangement joins TRBV6-5 to TRBJ1-2, with 10 bases fitting TRBD1. Looked up from germline, CDR1 is MNHEY and CDR2 is SVGAGI. The CDR3 is 14 residues long. The junction had 6 bases not matched to a gene; V was cut back by 6 bases and J by 5 bases. The CDR3 here is CASRAGQGMYGYTF. CDR3 DNA sequence: TGTGCCAGCAGAGCGGGACAGGGGATGTATGGCTACACCTTC.

The rearrangement joins TRBV7-6 to TRBJ2-2, with 10 bases fitting TRBD1. The V gene end was trimmed by 3 bases and the J gene end by 4 bases; junction bases not matched to a gene: 2. The germline V gene has CDR1 SGHVS and CDR2 FNYEAQ. There are 15 residues in the CDR3. In nucleotides, the CDR3 is TGTGCCAGCAGCTTGGGACAGGGGTTCACCGGGGAGCTGTTTTTT. It yields the protein CASSLGQGFTGELFF.

The rearrangement links TRBV9 to TRBJ1-4; TRBD1 matches at 7 bases. Germline V gene data show CDR1 as SGDLS and CDR2 as YYNGEE. The CDR3 consists of 15 residues. V was pared by 0 bases and J by 3 bases, with 2 bases of the junction left unmatched. For the CDR3, the DNA is TGTGCCAGCAGCGTAGGGGACAGCTCTAATGAAAAACTGTTTTTT. Translation gives CASSVGDSSNEKLFF.

V is TRBV6-1 and J is TRBJ2-7; maybe TRBD2 (6 bases). The V end lost 6 bases, the J end lost 0 bases, and 15 bases lay between the germline ends. Germline loops: CDR1 MNHNS, CDR2 SASEGT. The CDR3 contains 15 residues. CDR3 residues: CASRDRDFASYEQYF. The CDR3 DNA follows: TGTGCCAGCAGAGACCGGGACTTCGCCTCCTACGAGCAGTACTTC.

The chain is built from TRBV2 and TRBJ2-1; D ambiguous. The CDR3 totals 15 residues. Trimming shortened V by 3 bases and J by 10 bases, and 19 bases separated the two germline ends. Germline-derived CDR1 and CDR2 are SNHLY and FYNNEI. In nucleotides, the CDR3 is TGTGCCAGCAGTGAGGCTGACTCATTCGTTGCCGAGCAGTTCTTC. This sequence encodes CASSEADSFVAEQFF.

A note on this clone: One end of the junction does not line up with germline, which may come from a read error. This sample also contains other DNA sequences that code for the same CDR3. V and J are TRBV29-1 and TRBJ1-1, with a tentative D call TRBD1 (6 bases). The CDR3 sequence is 16 residues long. Germline CDR1 and CDR2: SQVTM and ANQGSEA. In nucleotides, the CDR3 is TGCAGTGTTGAAGCTAAAAGTGGACAGCTGGTCGGTGAAGCTTTCTTT. Translation gives CSVEAKSGQLVGEAFF.

This clone was recorded once. The chain employs TRBV6-5 and TRBJ1-6; no clear D gene. The CDR3 has 13 residues. Trimming removed 11 bases at V and 1 base at J, with 9 bases between. Per germline, CDR1 MNHEY and CDR2 SVGAGI. In nucleotides, the CDR3 is TGTGCCGGTGGCAGGTCCTATAATTCACCCCTCCACTTT. This gives the protein CAGGRSYNSPLHF.

The DNA for the CDR3 is TGTGCCTGGAGTGTACTATTTCCGAACACTGAAGCTTTCTTT. Encoded protein: CAWSVLFPNTEAFF. The V gene is TRBV30, the J gene TRBJ1-1; D is unclear. V dropped 0 bases and J dropped 1 base, with 9 bases sitting between them. Germline V CDR1 and CDR2: GTSNPN, SVGIG (reference sequence). CDR3 length equals 14 residues.

The rearrangement joins TRBV7-2 to TRBJ2-1; tentatively, D is TRBD1 (6 bases). Germline CDR1 reads SGHTA; CDR2 reads FQGNSA. Trimming took off 2 bases at V and 9 bases at J, with 17 bases between the two ends. The CDR3 covers 15 residues. The CDR3 protein is CASSLHSRGVGEQFF. Here the CDR3 DNA reads TGTGCCAGCAGCTTACATTCCAGGGGCGTCGGTGAGCAGTTCTTC.

The chain couples TRBV7-3 to TRBJ2-2; 16 bases agree with TRBD2. The V gene's germline CDR1 is SGHTA and CDR2 FQGTGA. The trim removed 5 bases at V and 5 bases at J, leaving 8 bases unmatched. CDR3 length equals 18 residues. This chain's CDR3 is CASSPGLAGGPGTGELFF. CDR3 DNA: TGTGCCAGCAGCCCGGGACTAGCGGGGGGGCCTGGGACCGGGGAGCTGTTTTTT.

The table lists this clone with a count of one. The chain has TRBV28 and TRBJ2-7; 10 nucleotides align to TRBD1. This CDR3 region has 16 residues. Germline CDR1 and CDR2: MDHEN and SYDVKM. Germline trimming cut 5 bases from V and 7 bases from J; bases unmatched to any gene: 14. This CDR3 reads CASSPPFGTGDGEQYF. CDR3 coding DNA: TGTGCCAGCAGTCCACCCTTCGGGACAGGGGACGGAGAGCAGTACTTC.

The chain recombines TRBV18 with TRBJ2-7, with D maybe TRBD2 (6 bases). V lost 3 bases and J lost 3, with 24 bases in between. The germline V gene has CDR1 KGHSH and CDR2 LQKENI. This CDR3 has 18 residues. CDR3 sequence (DNA): TGTGCCAGCTCACCCACCCAACCGACTAGGCCTTTTTTCTACGAGCAGTACTTC. Its translation: CASSPTQPTRPFFYEQYF.

This chain connects TRBV28 to TRBJ2-3; D remains unclear. The CDR3 is 11 amino acids. CDR1 is MDHEN and CDR2 is SYDVKM in the germline V gene. Trimming stripped 6 bases from V and 5 bases from J, with 6 bases between. CDR3 sequence reads: CASSRVDTQYF. The CDR3 DNA follows: TGTGCCAGCAGCCGCGTAGATACGCAGTATTTT.